Following are 32 T cell receptor beta chains from one sample sequenced in a study of T cell clonotyping in hematopoietic cell transplantation. Using immunoSEQ multiplex PCR, the repertoire was profiled, and TCRdb retains in-frame clones only, with some absent. The sample includes about 5,900 clones, about 89% seen only once; the top ten take around 8.1%. The specimen comprised peripheral blood mononuclear cells, sampled 100 days after allogeneic stem cell transplant. The source is a male patient aged 35-55 years who had an allogeneic stem cell transplant from an unrelated donor, so the T cells may come from the graft donor. Some clones in this sample may be carry-over from other donors' samples.

This chain connects TRBV7-6 to TRBJ2-2, with D possibly TRBD1 on 6 matching bases. V was pared by 4 bases and J by 6 bases, with 15 bases between. Germline loops: CDR1 SGHVS, CDR2 FNYEAQ. CDR3 size: 15 residues. CDR3 sequence reads: CASSYTGSGAGELFF. The CDR3 bases are TGTGCCAGCAGCTATACAGGGTCGGGTGCCGGGGAGCTGTTTTTT.

The CDR3 sequence: CASSPDRFSGAEIDTQYF. In nucleotides, the CDR3 is TGTGCCAGCAGCCCCGATCGGTTTAGCGGGGCCGAAATAGATACGCAGTATTTT. The V call is TRBV7-2, the J call TRBJ2-3; 8 nucleotides agree with TRBD2. In germline, CDR1 is SGHTA, CDR2 FQGNSA. This CDR3 spans 18 amino acids. Germline trimming cut 5 bases from V and 5 bases from J; bases unmatched to any gene: 18.

As DNA, the CDR3 is TGTGCCAGTAGTATTGATGGGCCTAACACTGAAGCTTTCTTT. This translates into CASSIDGPNTEAFF. The chain links TRBV19 to TRBJ1-1; no clear D. V shed 3 bases and J shed 2 bases, with 10 bases lying between them. This CDR3 is built from 14 residues. Germline V lookup: CDR1 LNHDA, CDR2 SQIVND (reference sequence).

The chain is built from TRBV27 and TRBJ1-1, with D maybe TRBD1 (5 bases). The CDR3 extends over 17 amino acids. Germline CDR1 and CDR2: MNHEY and SMNVEV (reference sequence). V lost 4 bases to trimming and J lost 6 bases, with 24 bases between them. This CDR3 reads CASSSQTSGGLGSEAFF. As DNA, the CDR3 is TGTGCCAGCAGTTCACAAACCTCCGGGGGGTTAGGTTCTGAAGCTTTCTTT.

The V gene is TRBV30, the J gene TRBJ1-5, with D uncertain. Germline CDR1 is GTSNPN and CDR2 is SVGIG (reference sequence). V lost 2 bases and J 0 bases, leaving 5 bases between the germline ends. The CDR3 totals 13 residues. This CDR3 is CAWSIHSNQPQHF. CDR3 sequence (DNA): TGTGCCTGGAGTATCCATAGCAATCAGCCCCAGCATTTT.

This clone was seen only once. V usage is TRBV30 and J usage is TRBJ1-2; 8 bases map to TRBD1. V dropped 3 bases and J dropped 7; count of bases not matched to a gene: 4. Germline CDR1 and CDR2: GTSNPN and SVGIG (reference sequence). The CDR3 totals 12 residues. The CDR3 DNA reads as TGTGCCTGGAGCCAGGGGGCGGGTGGCTACACCTTC. This codes for CAWSQGAGGYTF.

The chain employs TRBV6-5 and TRBJ1-6, with D hard to call. This CDR3 is built from 12 residues. Germline CDR1 reads MNHEY; CDR2 reads SVGAGI. The V and J ends lost 5 bases and 9 bases respectively, with 8 bases between them. The CDR3 DNA sequence: TGTGCCAGCAGTCCCCGGTTTTCACCCCTCCACTTT. This codes for CASSPRFSPLHF.

The chain uses TRBV7-9 and TRBJ2-7; D remains unclear. This CDR3 region has 15 residues. In germline, CDR1 is SEHNR, CDR2 FQNEAQ (reference sequence). V shed 1 base and J shed 4 bases, with 14 bases lying between them. The CDR3 DNA reads as TGTGCCAGCAGCTTAGAGTCTGGTAGCCAGTACGAGCAGTACTTC. It codes for CASSLESGSQYEQYF.

This clone was seen a single time. This chain uses TRBV7-2 with TRBJ1-2; D is possibly TRBD1 (6 bases). The germline CDR1 and CDR2 sequences are SGHTA and FQGNSA. This CDR3 spans 14 amino acids. The ends were cut back, 5 bases at V and 9 bases at J, with 19 bases in the middle. The CDR3 nucleotides are TGTGCCAGCAGCGTCATGCAGGGGATGGGTAGCTACACCTTC. Translated, it gives CASSVMQGMGSYTF.

V gene TRBV30 combines with J gene TRBJ2-3; a possible D gene is TRBD2 (6 bases). V shed 0 bases and J shed 7 bases, with 20 bases lying between them. CDR3 length equals 16 residues. CDR1 is GTSNPN and CDR2 is SVGIG in the germline V gene (reference sequence). CDR3 sequence reads: CAWSVRGGVELNTQYF. CDR3 sequence (DNA): TGTGCCTGGAGTGTACGGGGCGGGGTAGAATTAAATACGCAGTATTTT.

This chain links TRBV5-1 with TRBJ1-1; D gene unclear. Germline V CDR1 and CDR2: SGHRS, YFSETQ. The V and J ends lost 1 base and 4 bases respectively, with 5 bases between them. This CDR3 comprises 12 residues. For the CDR3, the DNA is TGCGCCAGCAGCTTGCGGGGCACTGAAGCTTTCTTT. This encodes CASSLRGTEAFF. Using reference TRBV5-1 and TRBJ1-1 for the parts outside the CDR3, the full variable domain is KAGVTQTPRYLIKTRGQQVTLSCSPISGHRSVSWYQQTPGQGLQFLFEYFSETQRNKGNFPGRFSGRQFSNSRSEMNVSTLELGDSALYLCASSLRGTEAFFGQGTRLTVV.

This clone was seen once. The chain recombines TRBV7-6 with TRBJ1-5; 7 nucleotides line up with TRBD1. The CDR3 runs to 15 residues. V lost 5 bases, J lost 0 bases, and 4 bases stayed unmatched. Per the germline V gene, CDR1 is SGHVS and CDR2 is FNYEAQ. The CDR3 loop is CASSRDSYSNQPQHF. The CDR3 DNA is TGTGCCAGCAGCCGGGACAGCTATAGCAATCAGCCCCAGCATTTT.

This clone was counted a few times. The chain has TRBV6-1 and TRBJ2-5, with 7 nucleotides matching TRBD1. Germline CDR1 is MNHNS and CDR2 is SASEGT. This CDR3 comprises 13 residues. The V segment lost 4 bases and the J segment 5 bases; nucleotides outside the gene matches: 4. The CDR3: CASSVQQGETQYF. The CDR3 DNA reads as TGTGCCAGCAGTGTACAACAGGGGGAGACCCAGTACTTC.

The rearrangement joins TRBV6-1 to TRBJ1-2; D is ambiguous. Germline CDR1 MNHNS, CDR2 SASEGT. The CDR3 totals 11 residues. Trimming stripped 1 base from V and 10 bases from J, with 7 bases between. CDR3 in DNA: TGTGCCAGCAGTGAAGGAGACCTCTACACCTTC. This gives the protein CASSEGDLYTF.

This clone was seen a single time. This chain connects TRBV6-5 to TRBJ1-1; 11 bases are shared with TRBD1. Germline CDR1 MNHEY, CDR2 SVGAGI. J lost 4 bases, V lost 4 bases, and 2 bases had no gene match. The length of the CDR3 is 14 residues. The DNA for the CDR3 is TGTGCCAGCAGTTTTGGGACAGGGGGCACTGAAGCTTTCTTT. It encodes CASSFGTGGTEAFF.

The chain combines TRBV4-1 with TRBJ1-5; TRBD1 might be the D (5 bases). The length of the CDR3 is 15 residues. Per germline, CDR1 MGHRA and CDR2 YSYEKL. Trimming took 6 bases from V and 4 from J, leaving 16 bases between them. For the CDR3, the DNA is TGCGCCAGCAGTCGCAACGCGGACAAGAATCAGCCCCAGCATTTT. Translation gives CASSRNADKNQPQHF.

The rearrangement uses TRBV6-5 and TRBJ1-5, with D perhaps matching TRBD1 (5 bases). The CDR3 runs 13 residues. The V end was cut by 7 bases, the J end by 3 bases, with 10 bases between. Germline assignment: CDR1 MNHEY and CDR2 SVGAGI. CDR3 loop: CASTRGDNQPQHF. The CDR3 DNA reads TGTGCCAGCACAAGGGGCGACAATCAGCCCCAGCATTTT.

This clone was counted a single time. V gene TRBV28 combines with J gene TRBJ2-1; a possible D gene is TRBD2 (7 bases). The CDR3 extends over 14 amino acids. V was trimmed by 8 bases and J by 8 bases, leaving 19 bases between them. The germline V gene encodes CDR1 MDHEN and CDR2 SYDVKM. This CDR3 is CASRGGGGWDEQFF. DNA for the CDR3: TGTGCCAGCCGAGGGGGGGGAGGATGGGATGAGCAGTTCTTC.

V is TRBV4-1 and J is TRBJ1-5; 7 nucleotides line up with TRBD1. The CDR3 is 16 amino acids. CDR1 is MGHRA and CDR2 is YSYEKL in the germline V gene. The J segment lost 1 base and the V segment lost 1 base, leaving 4 bases of the junction unmatched. The CDR3 is CASSQVQGVSNQPQHF. CDR3 DNA sequence: TGCGCCAGCAGCCAAGTTCAGGGGGTGAGCAATCAGCCCCAGCATTTT.

CDR3 DNA: TGTGCCAGTAGTATTGGACAGGGTACCGGGGAGCTGTTTTTT. Translation: CASSIGQGTGELFF. The chain links TRBV19 to TRBJ2-2; TRBD1 matches 8 bases. This CDR3 has 14 amino acids. Unmatched junction bases numbered 2, after V lost 3 bases and J lost 5 bases. Germline V CDR1 and CDR2: LNHDA, SQIVND (reference sequence).

The chain uses TRBV6-6 and TRBJ2-1; 7 bases agree with TRBD2. V was clipped by 7 bases and J by 7 bases; unmatched bases: 4. The CDR3 spans 12 residues. Per germline, CDR1 MNHNY and CDR2 SVGAGI (reference sequence). In nucleotides, the CDR3 is TGTGCCAGCATCTCTAGCGGTAATGAGCAGTTCTTC. Translation: CASISSGNEQFF.

This sequence joins TRBV7-8 and TRBJ2-7, with 11 bases identical to TRBD1. V gave up 9 bases and J gave up 2 bases; unmatched junction bases: 6. The CDR3 runs to 14 residues. CDR1 SGHVS and CDR2 FQNEAQ come from the germline V gene. The CDR3 DNA reads as TGTGCCAGTAAGGGACAGGGGGTACCCTACGAGCAGTACTTC. Amino acid sequence: CASKGQGVPYEQYF.

This chain connects TRBV11-1 to TRBJ2-7, with D possibly TRBD2 on 5 matching bases. This CDR3 spans 14 amino acids. Germline assignment: CDR1 SGHAT and CDR2 FQDESV (reference sequence). Trimming pared 5 bases from V and 0 bases from J, leaving 11 bases between. The CDR3 loop reads CASSPRESSYEQYF. The CDR3 DNA is TGTGCCAGCAGCCCCCGGGAAAGCTCCTACGAGCAGTACTTC.

This chain connects TRBV28 to TRBJ1-2, with 8 bases that match TRBD1. The CDR3 has 15 residues. Germline CDR1 MDHEN, CDR2 SYDVKM. With 3 bases clipped from V and 4 bases from J, the junction kept 7 bases outside the gene matches. The CDR3, as DNA: TGTGCCAGCAGTTTTAACAGGGGGGGCGGCTATGGCTACACCTTC. Protein product: CASSFNRGGGYGYTF.

This clone was picked up one time. The CDR3: CASSYSFTPGANVLTF. DNA for the CDR3: TGTGCCAGCAGTTACTCGTTCACCCCTGGGGCCAACGTCCTGACTTTC. The chain links TRBV6-5 to TRBJ2-6; D is unresolved. CDR1 and CDR2 (germline): MNHEY, SVGAGI. The CDR3 loop spans 16 amino acids. The germline V and J ends were trimmed by 0 bases and 2 bases, with 8 bases remaining between them.

CDR3 in amino acids: CAWSVQGDRPQHF. The CDR3 DNA sequence: TGTGCCTGGAGTGTACAGGGCGACCGGCCCCAGCATTTT. The chain links TRBV30 to TRBJ1-5, with a possible D match to TRBD1 (6 bases). Trimming took off 0 bases at V and 9 bases at J, with 12 bases between the two ends. Germline V gene data show CDR1 as GTSNPN and CDR2 as SVGIG (reference sequence). There are 13 residues in the CDR3.

V is TRBV28 and J is TRBJ2-3; the D gene is possibly TRBD1 (8 bases). Germline V gene lookup returns CDR1 MDHEN and CDR2 SYDVKM. This CDR3 has 15 amino acids. V was cut by 5 bases and J by 2 bases, with 14 bases left in between. The CDR3 sequence: CASSHRGGDTDTQYF. CDR3 nucleotides: TGTGCCAGCAGTCACAGGGGGGGAGACACAGATACGCAGTATTTT. The full variable domain, in which reference TRBV28 and TRBJ2-3 provide the parts outside the CDR3, is DVKVTQSSRYLVKRTGEKVFLECVQDMDHENMFWYRQDPGLGLRLIYFSYDVKMKEKGDIPEGYSVSREKKERFSLILESASTNQTSMYLCASSHRGGDTDTQYFGPGTRLTVL.

This clone was seen a few times. V is TRBV5-1 and J is TRBJ2-7; 7 positions agree with TRBD1. Germline assignment: CDR1 SGHRS and CDR2 YFSETQ. V lost 2 bases, J lost 1 base, and 3 bases stayed unmatched. This CDR3 is built from 14 residues. CDR3 DNA sequence: TGCGCCAGCAGCTTTACACAGGGGTCCTACGAGCAGTACTTC. Protein sequence: CASSFTQGSYEQYF. The whole variable domain, remainder taken from reference TRBV5-1 and TRBJ2-7, is KAGVTQTPRYLIKTRGQQVTLSCSPISGHRSVSWYQQTPGQGLQFLFEYFSETQRNKGNFPGRFSGRQFSNSRSEMNVSTLELGDSALYLCASSFTQGSYEQYFGPGTRLTVT.

V and J are TRBV6-5 and TRBJ2-7; D may be TRBD1 (6 bases). The CDR3 has 14 amino acids. Germline CDR1 MNHEY, CDR2 SVGAGI. V was trimmed by 0 bases and J by 5 bases, leaving 11 bases between them. The CDR3 DNA is TGTGCCAGCAGTTACTCTAGATACAGGGACGAGCAGTACTTC. This encodes CASSYSRYRDEQYF.

This chain connects TRBV19 to TRBJ2-2; D tentatively reads TRBD1 or TRBD2 (6 bases each). The CDR3 covers 16 residues. Germline values: CDR1 LNHDA, CDR2 SQIVND (reference sequence). V was pared by 1 base and J by 4 bases, with 13 bases between. The CDR3 is CASSIGGGRGTGELFF. In DNA, the CDR3 is TGTGCCAGTAGTATAGGAGGGGGGCGCGGCACCGGGGAGCTGTTTTTT.

The gene calls are TRBV14 and TRBJ1-6; a weak D match, TRBD1 (5 bases). V shed 4 bases and J shed 8 bases, with 12 bases lying between them. There are 14 residues in the CDR3. Germline CDR1 reads SGHDN; CDR2 reads FVKESK. DNA for the CDR3: TGTGCCAGCAGCCCCGGGACTGGCTATTCACCCCTCCACTTT. It specifies CASSPGTGYSPLHF.

The rearrangement links TRBV9 to TRBJ2-7; the D gene is possibly TRBD2 (5 bases). V lost 3 bases to trimming and J lost 3 bases, with 7 bases between them. Germline lookup yields CDR1 SGDLS and CDR2 YYNGEE. The CDR3 sequence is 12 residues long. In nucleotides, the CDR3 is TGTGCCAGCAGCGCCGACTACTACGAGCAGTACTTC. It is translated as CASSADYYEQYF.